A selection of T cell receptor beta chains follows, all from one sample in a study of spatial heterogeneity in lung cancer. TCRdb passed the 5' RACE reads through MiXCR, listing each CDR3 protein once. Of over 50,000 distinct CDR3 sequences in the sample, approximately 6.3% are singletons; the top ten hold about 14%. The source was PBMCs, collected at surgery. All receptors come from a female donor with early-stage non-small cell lung cancer. The CDR3 runs from the conserved cysteine through the conserved F or W. Fields, in order: CDR3 length, clone size, D gene, V gene, J gene, CDR3 DNA, CDR3 protein. A D gene is named only where the DNA matches it firmly. Clone size is stated in some rows and not others, as once, few, many or a class when expanded.

len: 14
abundance: many
d_gene: NA
v_gene: TRBV11-2
j_gene: TRBJ2-1
CDR3nt: TGTGCCAGCAGCGAACTACGACTCTACAATGAGCAGTTCTTC
CDR3aa: CASSELRLYNEQFF

len: 13
abundance: many
d_gene: TRBD1
v_gene: TRBV7-3
j_gene: TRBJ1-6
CDR3nt: TGTGCCAGCAGCTTAAACGAGGGACAGCTTCTCCACTTT
CDR3aa: CASSLNEGQLLHF

len: 15
abundance: many
d_gene: TRBD1
v_gene: TRBV4-2
j_gene: TRBJ2-3
CDR3nt: TGTGCCAGCAGCCCATACACAGGGGGCACAGATACGCAGTATTTT
CDR3aa: CASSPYTGGTDTQYF

len: 12
abundance: NA
d_gene: TRBD1
v_gene: TRBV29-1
j_gene: TRBJ1-1
CDR3nt: TGCAGCGCTGATACAGGGGGCACTGAAGCTTTCTTT
CDR3aa: CSADTGGTEAFF

len: 16
abundance: NA
d_gene: NA
v_gene: TRBV5-8
j_gene: TRBJ1-1
CDR3nt: TGTGCCAGCAGCTTCGGGACAACCCTAGGGAACACTGAAGCTTTCTTT
CDR3aa: CASSFGTTLGNTEAFF

len: 17
abundance: many
d_gene: TRBD2
v_gene: TRBV9
j_gene: TRBJ2-3
CDR3nt: TGTGCCAGCAGCGTAGGCTCTACTAGCGGGAGCTCAGATACGCAGTATTTT
CDR3aa: CASSVGSTSGSSDTQYF

len: 16
abundance: few
d_gene: NA
v_gene: TRBV5-8
j_gene: TRBJ2-1
CDR3nt: TGTGGGGCAGCTTGGCTGGTGGGAGCAGGTTACAATGAGCAGTTCTTC
CDR3aa: CGAAWLVGAGYNEQFF

len: 14
abundance: many
d_gene: NA
v_gene: TRBV5-1
j_gene: TRBJ1-5
CDR3nt: TGCGCCAGCAGCTTGGATGGGGGCAATCAGCCCCAGCATTTT
CDR3aa: CASSLDGGNQPQHF

len: 17
abundance: few
d_gene: TRBD1
v_gene: TRBV5-1
j_gene: TRBJ2-6
CDR3nt: TGCGCCAGCAGCATGCCGGGACAGGGGACCGGGGCCAACGTCCTGACTTTC
CDR3aa: CASSMPGQGTGANVLTF

len: 12
abundance: NA
d_gene: NA
v_gene: TRBV7-9
j_gene: TRBJ1-5
CDR3nt: TGTGCCAGCAGCCCCGAGGGAAGGCCCCAGCATTTT
CDR3aa: CASSPEGRPQHF

len: 14
abundance: few
d_gene: NA
v_gene: TRBV5-5
j_gene: TRBJ1-6
CDR3nt: TGTGCCAGCAGTTCCGGGACGGTGAATTCACCCCTCCACTTT
CDR3aa: CASSSGTVNSPLHF

len: 13
abundance: many
d_gene: NA
v_gene: TRBV20-1
j_gene: TRBJ1-1
CDR3nt: TGCAGTGCTAGAGTTGGGCTGAACACTGAAGCTTTCTTT
CDR3aa: CSARVGLNTEAFF

len: 11
abundance: many
d_gene: NA
v_gene: TRBV3-1
j_gene: TRBJ2-1
CDR3nt: TGTGCCAGCAGCCAACCGAATGAGCAGTTCTTC
CDR3aa: CASSQPNEQFF

len: 15
abundance: few
d_gene: TRBD2
v_gene: TRBV27
j_gene: TRBJ2-3
CDR3nt: TGTGCCAGCAGTTTATTACTAGCGGGGGCAGATACGCAGTATTTT
CDR3aa: CASSLLLAGADTQYF

len: 12
abundance: NA
d_gene: NA
v_gene: TRBV29-1
j_gene: TRBJ1-2
CDR3nt: TGCAGCACGATACAGGGACTAACGAGCTACACCTTC
CDR3aa: CSTIQGLTSYTF

len: 13
abundance: NA
d_gene: TRBD1
v_gene: TRBV20-1
j_gene: TRBJ1-2
CDR3nt: TGCAGTGTCGCGGGACAGGGGAGCTATGGCTACACCTTC
CDR3aa: CSVAGQGSYGYTF

len: 13
abundance: few
d_gene: NA
v_gene: TRBV4-1
j_gene: TRBJ1-1
CDR3nt: TGCGCCAGCAGCCAAGTACGGGGAACTGAAGCTTTCTTT
CDR3aa: CASSQVRGTEAFF

len: 15
abundance: many
d_gene: NA
v_gene: TRBV10-3
j_gene: TRBJ2-4
CDR3nt: TGTGCCATCAGTGAGGGGGGCGGTAACGAAAACATTCAGTACTTC
CDR3aa: CAISEGGGNENIQYF

len: 15
abundance: few
d_gene: TRBD1
v_gene: TRBV27
j_gene: TRBJ1-2
CDR3nt: TGTGCCAGCAGTTTAGGGACAGGCGGATTCTATGGCTACACCTTC
CDR3aa: CASSLGTGGFYGYTF

len: 12
abundance: many
d_gene: NA
v_gene: TRBV12-3/TRBV12-4
j_gene: TRBJ1-3
CDR3nt: TGTGCCAGCGTTGGCTCGGGAAACACCATATATTTT
CDR3aa: CASVGSGNTIYF

len: 15
abundance: few
d_gene: NA
v_gene: TRBV4-2
j_gene: TRBJ1-6
CDR3nt: TGTGCCAGCAGCCAAGATTTGGGCGTAAAATCACCCCTCCACTTT
CDR3aa: CASSQDLGVKSPLHF

len: 12
abundance: many
d_gene: NA
v_gene: TRBV12-3/TRBV12-4
j_gene: TRBJ2-5
CDR3nt: TGTGCCAGCAGTTTGAGACGGGAGACCCAGTACTTC
CDR3aa: CASSLRRETQYF

len: 13
abundance: many
d_gene: NA
v_gene: TRBV7-9
j_gene: TRBJ1-1
CDR3nt: TGTGCCAGCAGCTCGATAGCGGCCACTGAAGCTTTCTTT
CDR3aa: CASSSIAATEAFF

len: 12
abundance: few
d_gene: NA
v_gene: TRBV6-1
j_gene: TRBJ1-2
CDR3nt: TGTGCCAGCTACAGGCCAAACTATGGCTACACCTTC
CDR3aa: CASYRPNYGYTF

len: 14
abundance: NA
d_gene: NA
v_gene: TRBV6-5
j_gene: TRBJ1-2
CDR3nt: TGTGCCAGCAGTTATCGGGGTGCGGACTATGGCTACACCTTC
CDR3aa: CASSYRGADYGYTF

len: 13
abundance: NA
d_gene: NA
v_gene: TRBV6-5
j_gene: TRBJ1-1
CDR3nt: TGTGCCAGTGGGGTCGGCATGAACACTGAAGCTTTCTTT
CDR3aa: CASGVGMNTEAFF

len: 15
abundance: NA
d_gene: NA
v_gene: TRBV24-1
j_gene: TRBJ1-4
CDR3nt: TGTGCCACCAGTGACGGGACCGGAGATGGAGAAAAACTGTTTTTT
CDR3aa: CATSDGTGDGEKLFF

len: 12
abundance: few
d_gene: TRBD1
v_gene: TRBV12-3/TRBV12-4
j_gene: TRBJ1-2
CDR3nt: TGTGCCAGCAGTACAGGGGCCTATGGCTACACCTTC
CDR3aa: CASSTGAYGYTF